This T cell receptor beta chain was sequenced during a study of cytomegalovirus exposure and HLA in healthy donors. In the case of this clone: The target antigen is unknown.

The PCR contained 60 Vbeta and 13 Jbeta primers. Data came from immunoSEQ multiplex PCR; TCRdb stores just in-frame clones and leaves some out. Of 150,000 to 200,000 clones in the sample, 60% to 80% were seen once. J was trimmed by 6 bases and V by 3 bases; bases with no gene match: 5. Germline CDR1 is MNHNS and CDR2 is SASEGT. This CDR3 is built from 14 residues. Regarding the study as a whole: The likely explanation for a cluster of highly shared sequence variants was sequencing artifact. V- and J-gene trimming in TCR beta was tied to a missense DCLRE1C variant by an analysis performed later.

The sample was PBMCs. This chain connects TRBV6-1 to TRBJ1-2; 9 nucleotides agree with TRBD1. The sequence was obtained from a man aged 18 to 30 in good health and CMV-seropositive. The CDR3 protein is CASSDLQGADGYTF. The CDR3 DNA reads TGTGCCAGCAGTGACCTACAGGGGGCGGATGGCTACACCTTC.